Below, 8 T cell receptor beta chains from the same sample are listed, as sequenced in a study of Ad26.COV2.S vaccination and SARS-CoV-2 variants. TCRdb keeps only in-frame clones here, not all; method: immunoSEQ multiplex PCR. The sample has about 350,000 clones, around 89% seen once. The treatment was: around 19 received Ad26.COV2.S at low or high dose, single or two shots; 5 received placebo; per-sample allocation not given. Vaccine and placebo recipients were sampled on day 63 after the first injection. The sequences come from peripheral blood, collected in a trial of Ad26.COV2.S vaccine versus placebo. These receptors came from a person between 18 and 59 years old who received the Ad26.COV2.S COVID-19 vaccine or a placebo.

The chain has TRBV29-1 and TRBJ1-5; maybe TRBD1 (5 bases). The V end lost 4 bases, the J end lost 3 bases, and 16 bases lay between the germline ends. This CDR3 comprises 15 residues. Germline V gene data show CDR1 as SQVTM and CDR2 as ANQGSEA. The CDR3 is CSVVVNGDPNQPQHF. The CDR3 nucleotides read TGCAGCGTTGTAGTTAACGGGGACCCCAATCAGCCCCAGCATTTT.

This rearrangement joins TRBV2 to TRBJ2-7; 8 bases are shared with TRBD1. Per germline, CDR1 SNHLY and CDR2 FYNNEI. CDR3 size: 15 residues. V lost 4 bases and J lost 2; bases outside the gene matches: 7. The CDR3 spells CASSGDRGRAYEQYF. In DNA form, the CDR3 reads TGTGCCAGCAGTGGCGACAGGGGTAGGGCCTACGAGCAGTACTTC.

The chain links TRBV19 to TRBJ2-7; 10 bases are shared with TRBD2. Germline values: CDR1 LNHDA, CDR2 SQIVND (reference sequence). The trim removed 0 bases at V and 5 bases at J, leaving 7 bases unmatched. The CDR3 has 16 residues. In nucleotides, the CDR3 is TGTGCCAGTAGTATAGAAGCTAGCGGGAGACTCCACGAGCAGTACTTC. Translation: CASSIEASGRLHEQYF.

This clone was seen just once. The gene calls are TRBV5-5 and TRBJ2-3; D ambiguous. V gave up 0 bases and J gave up 2 bases, with 10 bases separating them. Germline V gene data show CDR1 as SGHKS and CDR2 as YYEKEE (reference sequence). CDR3 size: 15 residues. CDR3 nucleotides: TGTGCCAGCAGCTTGGATAGCCCCTTCACAGATACGCAGTATTTT. Its protein product is CASSLDSPFTDTQYF.

The rearrangement uses TRBV7-2 and TRBJ1-4; no firm D call. This CDR3 region has 15 residues. Germline V gene lookup returns CDR1 SGHTA and CDR2 FQGNSA. Trimming took 1 base from V and 3 from J, leaving 9 bases between them. The CDR3 DNA reads as TGTGCCAGCAGCTTAGTGGGAGGGTCTAATGAAAAACTGTTTTTT. Amino acid sequence: CASSLVGGSNEKLFF.

The chain has TRBV7-9 and TRBJ2-5; no clear D. CDR1 and CDR2 from the germline V gene are SEHNR and FQNEAQ (reference sequence). Trimming stripped 0 bases from V and 4 bases from J, with 12 bases between. The CDR3 loop spans 15 amino acids. Here the CDR3 DNA reads TGTGCCAGCAGCTTAGCTAGAGGTATCGGAGAGACCCAGTACTTC. It translates to CASSLARGIGETQYF.

This clone was seen a few times. Other DNA sequences within the sample encode an identical CDR3. V gene TRBV19 combines with J gene TRBJ2-2; D remains unclear. V was trimmed by 6 bases and J by 8 bases, leaving 10 bases between them. The CDR3 runs 12 residues. Looked up from germline, CDR1 is LNHDA and CDR2 is SQIVND (reference sequence). CDR3 protein: CASSPRAGELFF. The DNA for the CDR3 is TGTGCCAGTAGCCCCCGGGCGGGGGAGCTGTTTTTT.

Only one count was recorded for this clone. The chain combines TRBV2 with TRBJ2-3; D is ambiguous. V lost 7 bases and J 2 bases, leaving 13 bases between the germline ends. This CDR3 region has 14 residues. In germline, CDR1 is SNHLY, CDR2 FYNNEI. CDR3 bases: TGTGCCAGCATGCCGGGCGGAACCACAGATACGCAGTATTTT. This encodes CASMPGGTTDTQYF.